The rows below give T cell receptor beta chains drawn from one sample of a study of regulatory T cells in long-lasting Graves disease. TCRdb reanalysed the multiplex PCR reads using MiXCR and keeps one entry per CDR3 protein. The table has 680,000 or so distinct CDR3 sequences, 15% to 20% seen once. These data also featured in a second study, about T cells in Graves' hyperthyroidism and ophthalmopathy.

This specimen consisted of peripheral blood mononuclear cells (PBMCs), obtained at new diagnosis, from a patient treated with antithyroid drugs. The receptors were gathered from a woman in her twenties or thirties with Graves disease. Both conserved end residues are part of each CDR3. A D gene is named only where the DNA matches it firmly. Clone size is shown for a subset of rows, as once, few, many or a class of expanded clone.

J gene	V gene	CDR3 length	clone size	D gene	CDR3 DNA	CDR3 protein
TRBJ2-3	TRBV5-1	12	few	-	TGCGCCAGCAGCCGCTGGACAGATACGCAGTATTTT	CASSRWTDTQYF
TRBJ1-2	TRBV7-9	14	many	TRBD1	TGTGCCAGCAGCAGACAGACAGGGATCTATGGCTACACCTTC	CASSRQTGIYGYTF
TRBJ2-3	TRBV6-2/TRBV6-3	15	many	TRBD2	TGTGCCAGCAGGAGGACTAGCGTTAGCACAGATACGCAGTATTTT	CASRRTSVSTDTQYF
TRBJ2-5	TRBV5-1	15	many	TRBD2	TGCGCCAGCAGCTTTATAGCGGGAGAAGTAGAGACCCAGTACTTC	CASSFIAGEVETQYF
TRBJ2-3	TRBV7-2	16	many	TRBD2	TGTGCCAGCAGCTTAGACATAGCGGGAGCCCTGGATACGCAGTATTTT	CASSLDIAGALDTQYF
TRBJ1-3	TRBV11-2	14	few	-	TGTGCCAGCAGCTCCCTGCCCGGTGGAAACACCATATATTTT	CASSSLPGGNTIYF
TRBJ2-5	TRBV5-5	14	-	-	TGTGCCAGCAGCTTGGGGCCACTAGAAGAGACCCAGTACTTC	CASSLGPLEETQYF
TRBJ2-7	TRBV29-1	12	few	-	TGCAGCGTTGGTTCAGGGAACTACGAGCAGTACTTC	CSVGSGNYEQYF
TRBJ2-7	TRBV12-3/TRBV12-4	14	many	TRBD2	TGTGCCAGCAGTTTAGTCGCGGGAGGAGGGGAGCAGTACTTC	CASSLVAGGGEQYF
TRBJ1-2	TRBV28	12	many	-	TGTGCCAGCAGTTTAATCCAAGGGGTCTACACCTTC	CASSLIQGVYTF
TRBJ1-2	TRBV7-9	15	many	-	TGTGCCAGCAGCTTAGCCCACGGGGGGAACTATGGCTACACCTTC	CASSLAHGGNYGYTF
TRBJ1-4	TRBV7-2	14	many	-	TGTGCCAGCAGCCCATCGAGAAGCAGGGAAAAACTGTTTTTT	CASSPSRSREKLFF
TRBJ2-1	TRBV14	15	-	TRBD1	TGTGCCAGCAGCCCAGACAGGGGGGCCGGGGATGAGCAGTTCTTC	CASSPDRGAGDEQFF
TRBJ1-5	TRBV10-3	15	-	-	TGTGCCATCAGTGAGTCTGGGGTTGCGGATCAGCCCCAGCATTTT	CAISESGVADQPQHF
TRBJ2-2	TRBV12-3/TRBV12-4	14	many	-	TGTGCCAGCAGCCCCCACGGCGCCGCCGGGGAGCTGTTTTTT	CASSPHGAAGELFF
TRBJ1-1	TRBV13	15	-	TRBD1	TGTGCCAGCAGCTTTTGGACAGGGAAGAACACTGAAGCTTTCTTT	CASSFWTGKNTEAFF
TRBJ1-2	TRBV6-5	14	many	TRBD1	TGTGCCAGCAGTTACAGGGGGCTTATCTATGGCTACACCTTC	CASSYRGLIYGYTF
TRBJ1-6	TRBV20-1	18	-	-	TGCAGTGCTAGAGATGAAGTGGGGTGGGGTAACGCGGATTCACCCCTCCACTTT	CSARDEVGWGNADSPLHF
TRBJ2-7	TRBV12-3/TRBV12-4	12	many	-	TGTGCCAGCAGTTACATTACACTAGAGCAGTACTTC	CASSYITLEQYF
TRBJ2-1	TRBV6-5	14	few	-	TGTGCCAGCAGTTACTCCGGCACGAACAATGAGCAGTTCTTC	CASSYSGTNNEQFF
TRBJ2-7	TRBV6-1	14	many	-	TGTGCCAGCAGTGAAGCCGACGGAACCTACGAGCAGTACTTC	CASSEADGTYEQYF
TRBJ2-5	TRBV7-9	16	-	TRBD1	TGTGCCAGCAGCTTACCCCGGGACAGCGGACAAGAGACCCAGTACTTC	CASSLPRDSGQETQYF
TRBJ2-1	TRBV3-1	15	many	-	TGTGCCAGCAGCCAAGATGTGGTTACCTACAATGAGCAGTTCTTC	CASSQDVVTYNEQFF
TRBJ2-7	TRBV6-1	11	many	-	TGTGCCAGCACAACGGCCTACGAGCAGTACTTC	CASTTAYEQYF
TRBJ1-1	TRBV19	13	many	TRBD1	TGTGCCAGTAGATACGACAGGGGGACTGAAGCTTTCTTT	CASRYDRGTEAFF
TRBJ1-5	TRBV12-3/TRBV12-4	14	many	-	TGTGCCAGCAGTGTACAGGGACCGAATCAGCCCCAGCATTTT	CASSVQGPNQPQHF
TRBJ1-4	TRBV11-2	14	-	-	TGTGCCAGCAGCCAAGGTGGCCATAATGAAAAACTGTTTTTT	CASSQGGHNEKLFF
TRBJ2-3	TRBV7-2	14	-	TRBD1	TGTGCCAGCAGCCCTCGGACAGGGGTGGATACGCAGTATTTT	CASSPRTGVDTQYF
TRBJ1-2	TRBV29-1	14	many	TRBD1	TGCAGCGCCGTAGGATGGGGGACAGTCTATGGCTACACCTTC	CSAVGWGTVYGYTF
TRBJ2-3	TRBV6-1	16	few	TRBD2	TGTGCCAGCACGGACGGGGTAGCGGGAGGGATAGATACGCAGTATTTT	CASTDGVAGGIDTQYF
TRBJ1-4	TRBV18	16	-	-	TGTGCCAGCTCCATCAGTTCCAGCTCAACTAATGAAAAACTGTTTTTT	CASSISSSSTNEKLFF
TRBJ2-7	TRBV20-1	13	-	-	TGCAGTGCTCCCAGCGGCCACTCCTACGAGCAGTACTTC	CSAPSGHSYEQYF
TRBJ2-1	TRBV7-9	20	many	TRBD2	TGTGCCAGCAGCCCCCTAACCGTTAGCCTTAGCGGGGGACTCTACAATGAGCAGTTCTTC	CASSPLTVSLSGGLYNEQFF
TRBJ2-7	TRBV27	12	few	-	TGTGCCAGCAGCCGAGGGGATTACGAGCAGTACTTC	CASSRGDYEQYF
TRBJ2-5	TRBV6-1	13	-	-	TGTGCCAGCCGGCCCCTGTACCAAGAGACCCAGTACTTC	CASRPLYQETQYF
TRBJ1-1	TRBV19	15	-	-	TGTGCCAGTAGTATGATGAGGACAGTGAACACTGAAGCTTTCTTT	CASSMMRTVNTEAFF
TRBJ1-5	TRBV4-1	16	-	TRBD1	TGCGCCAGCAGCCAAGGGGACAGGGGTCCTACTCAGCCCCAGCATTTT	CASSQGDRGPTQPQHF
TRBJ1-1	TRBV14	18	-	-	TGTGCCAGCAGCCTTCATATTATTGCCGGACGCAGGGACACTGAAGCTTTCTTT	CASSLHIIAGRRDTEAFF
TRBJ1-3	TRBV27	13	many	-	TGTGCCAGCAGTCTCGGACATGGTGGCACCATATATTTT	CASSLGHGGTIYF
TRBJ1-5	TRBV3-1	13	many	-	TGTGCCAGCAGCCAAGGGAGAGATCAGCCCCAGCATTTT	CASSQGRDQPQHF
TRBJ2-7	TRBV15	19	few	TRBD1	TGTGCCACCAGCAGAGAGCCGGGACAGGGAGCCTATAGTTCCTACGAGCAGTACTTC	CATSREPGQGAYSSYEQYF